The sequence of this T cell receptor beta chain was determined in a study of control samples from healthy donors and cancer patients. Germline CDR1 reads LGHNT; CDR2 reads FRNRAP. The CDR3 runs 12 residues. V was clipped by 0 bases and J by 6 bases, with 6 bases between them. Produced via immunoSEQ multiplex PCR; TCRdb's table is partial and in-frame only. The table shows roughly 180,000 clones, with approximately 94% occurring only once. Sequencing used blood. This chain uses TRBV12-5 with TRBJ2-7; no definite D call. The clonotype originates from a woman in her late teens or twenties in good health. This CDR3 reads CASGLVHTEQYF. The CDR3 DNA is TGTGCTAGTGGTTTGGTACACACCGAGCAGTACTTC.